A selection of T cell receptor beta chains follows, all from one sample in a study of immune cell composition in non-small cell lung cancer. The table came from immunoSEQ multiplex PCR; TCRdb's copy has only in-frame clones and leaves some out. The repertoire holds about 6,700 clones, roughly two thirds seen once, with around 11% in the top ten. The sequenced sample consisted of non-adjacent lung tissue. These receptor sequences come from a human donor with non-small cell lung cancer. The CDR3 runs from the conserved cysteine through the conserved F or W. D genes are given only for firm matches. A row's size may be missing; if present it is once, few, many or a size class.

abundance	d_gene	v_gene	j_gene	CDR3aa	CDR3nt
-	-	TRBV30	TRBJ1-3	CAWIQGSGNTIYF	TGTGCCTGGATTCAGGGCTCTGGAAACACCATATATTTT
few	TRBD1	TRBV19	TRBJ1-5	CASRADRADNQPQHF	TGTGCCAGTAGGGCCGACAGGGCGGACAATCAGCCCCAGCATTTT
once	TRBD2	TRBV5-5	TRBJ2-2	CASSLGTSSRHTGELFF	TGTGCCAGCAGCTTGGGGACTAGTAGTCGACACACCGGGGAGCTGTTTTTT
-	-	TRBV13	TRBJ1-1	CASSLEVRGNTEAFF	TGTGCCAGCAGCTTAGAAGTCAGGGGTAACACTGAAGCTTTCTTT
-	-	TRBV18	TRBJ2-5	CASSPGTTSGTQYF	TGTGCCAGCTCACCAGGGACAACCTCGGGGACCCAGTACTTC
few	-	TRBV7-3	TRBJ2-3	CASSLSIGSGFNTDTQYF	TGTGCCAGCAGCTTAAGTATCGGTAGCGGATTTAACACAGATACGCAGTATTTT
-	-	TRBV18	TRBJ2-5	CASSRQPQETQYF	TGTGCCAGCTCACGACAGCCTCAAGAGACCCAGTACTTC
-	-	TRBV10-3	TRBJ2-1	CAISACLNGCEQFF	TGTGCCATCAGTGCTTGTCTCAACGGTTGTGAGCAGTTCTTC
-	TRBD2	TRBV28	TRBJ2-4	CASSPGGAKNIQYF	TGTGCCAGCAGTCCCGGGGGGGCCAAAAACATTCAGTACTTC
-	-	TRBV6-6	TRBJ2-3	CASSGRTDTQYF	TGTGCCAGCAGTGGCCGCACAGATACGCAGTATTTT
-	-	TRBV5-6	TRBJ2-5	CASSMGGWEAETQYF	TGTGCCAGCAGCATGGGCGGATGGGAGGCAGAGACCCAGTACTTC
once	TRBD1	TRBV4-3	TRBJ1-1	CASSHLKGAGGTEAFF	TGCGCCAGCAGCCATCTCAAGGGGGCTGGGGGCACTGAAGCTTTCTTT
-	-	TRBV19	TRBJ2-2	CASSMGLHTGELFF	TGTGCCAGTAGTATGGGACTGCACACCGGGGAGCTGTTTTTT
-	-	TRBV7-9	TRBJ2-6	CASSLGAVWGAGANVLTF	TGTGCCAGCAGCTTAGGAGCGGTGTGGGGGGCTGGGGCCAACGTCCTGACTTTC
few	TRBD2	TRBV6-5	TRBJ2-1	CASSPLAGKGEQFF	TGTGCCAGCAGCCCACTAGCGGGAAAAGGTGAGCAGTTCTTC
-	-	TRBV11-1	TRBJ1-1	CASSLSLGGTEAFF	TGTGCCAGCAGCTTATCCCTGGGGGGGACTGAAGCTTTCTTT
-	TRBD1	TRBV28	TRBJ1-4	CASSPNHRGPNEKLFF	TGTGCCAGCAGCCCAAACCACAGGGGCCCTAATGAAAAACTGTTTTTT
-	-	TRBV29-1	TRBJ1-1	CSGVTSPEAFF	TGCAGCGGCGTCACGAGTCCAGAAGCTTTCTTT
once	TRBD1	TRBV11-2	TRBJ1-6	CASRPGDDRGHSPLHF	TGTGCCAGCAGACCGGGGGATGACAGGGGTCATTCACCCCTCCACTTT
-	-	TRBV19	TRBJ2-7	CASSIPFGQNPRDEQYF	TGTGCCAGTAGTATCCCCTTCGGACAAAACCCCCGGGACGAGCAGTACTTC
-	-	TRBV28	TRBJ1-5	CASRTGVGRSNQPQHF	TGTGCCAGCAGAACCGGGGTCGGGAGGAGCAATCAGCCCCAGCATTTT
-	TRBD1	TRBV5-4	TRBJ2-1	CASSKDRGPYNEQFF	TGTGCCAGCAGCAAGGACAGGGGCCCCTACAATGAGCAGTTCTTC
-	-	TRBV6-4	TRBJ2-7	CASSYSRIPYEQYF	TGTGCCAGCAGTTACTCCAGGATTCCCTACGAGCAGTACTTC
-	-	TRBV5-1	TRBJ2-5	CASSLAKGFETQYF	TGCGCCAGCAGCTTGGCCAAGGGGTTTGAGACCCAGTACTTC
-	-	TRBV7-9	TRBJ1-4	CASSPVHGEKLFF	TGTGCCAGCAGCCCCGTTCACGGTGAAAAACTGTTTTTT
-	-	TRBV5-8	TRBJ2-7	CASSPGTYSSYEQYF	TGTGCCAGCAGCCCGGGGACTTACTCATCCTACGAGCAGTACTTC
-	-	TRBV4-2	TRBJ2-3	CASSQGGTYTDTQYF	TGTGCCAGCAGCCAAGGCGGAACGTACACAGATACGCAGTATTTT
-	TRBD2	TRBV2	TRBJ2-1	CASSVRSGSRNEQFF	TGTGCCAGCAGTGTTCGTAGCGGGAGTCGCAATGAGCAGTTCTTC
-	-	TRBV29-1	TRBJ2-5	CSAGKETQYF	TGCAGCGCGGGAAAAGAGACCCAGTACTTC
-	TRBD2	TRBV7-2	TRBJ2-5	CASSLSAGNQETQYF	TGTGCCAGCAGCTTATCAGCGGGGAACCAAGAGACCCAGTACTTC
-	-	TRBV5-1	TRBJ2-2	CASSLYQGSTGELFF	TGCGCCAGCAGCTTGTACCAGGGGAGCACCGGGGAGCTGTTTTTT
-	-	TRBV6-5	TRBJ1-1	CASRFKPYSNTEAFF	TGTGCCAGCAGATTCAAACCGTACTCGAACACTGAAGCTTTCTTT
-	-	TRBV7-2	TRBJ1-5	CASSYRSGSSNQPQHF	TGTGCCAGCAGCTATCGGTCTGGGAGCAGCAATCAGCCCCAGCATTTT
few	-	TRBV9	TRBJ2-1	CASSVAADSYNEQFF	TGTGCCAGCAGCGTAGCAGCGGACTCCTACAATGAGCAGTTCTTC
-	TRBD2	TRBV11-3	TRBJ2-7	CASSLGGGLSYEQYF	TGTGCCAGCAGCCTCGGCGGGGGACTCTCCTACGAGCAGTACTTC
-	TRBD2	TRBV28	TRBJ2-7	CASKGRAYEQYF	TGTGCCAGCAAGGGGAGGGCCTACGAGCAGTACTTC
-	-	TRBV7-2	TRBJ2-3	CASSLWRGARDTQYF	TGTGCCAGCAGCTTATGGAGGGGAGCTCGGGATACGCAGTATTTT
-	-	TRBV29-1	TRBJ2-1	CSVEGTSGSYNEQFF	TGCAGCGTTGAGGGGACATCCGGCTCCTACAATGAGCAGTTCTTC
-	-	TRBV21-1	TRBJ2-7	CASTLFTSGSIYEQYF	TGTGCCAGCACCCTATTCACTAGCGGGAGTATCTACGAGCAGTACTTC
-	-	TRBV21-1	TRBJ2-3	CASSHAPGTTDTQYF	TGTGCCAGCAGCCATGCCCCGGGTACCACAGATACGCAGTATTTT
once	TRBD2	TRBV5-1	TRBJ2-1	CASSLDGTSGVSYNEQFF	TGCGCCAGCAGCTTGGACGGGACTAGCGGGGTGTCCTACAATGAGCAGTTCTTC
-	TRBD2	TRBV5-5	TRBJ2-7	CASSPTSGSSYEQYF	TGTGCCAGCAGCCCGACTAGCGGGAGCTCCTACGAGCAGTACTTC
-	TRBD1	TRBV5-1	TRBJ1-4	CASSPGQGAREEKLFF	TGCGCCAGCAGCCCGGGACAGGGGGCGCGAGAAGAAAAACTGTTTTTT
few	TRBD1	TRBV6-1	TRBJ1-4	CASSDGTGGEKLFF	TGTGCCAGCAGTGATGGGACAGGGGGCGAAAAACTGTTTTTT
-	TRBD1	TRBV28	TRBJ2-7	CASRRIPGQGDYEQYF	TGTGCCAGCAGACGGATACCGGGACAGGGAGACTACGAGCAGTACTTC
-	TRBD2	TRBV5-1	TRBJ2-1	CASRTTPGLAGGYNEQFF	TGCGCCAGCAGAACTACACCGGGACTAGCGGGGGGGTACAATGAGCAGTTCTTC
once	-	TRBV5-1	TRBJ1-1	CASSLALGGTEAFF	TGCGCCAGCAGCTTGGCCCTAGGGGGCACTGAAGCTTTCTTT
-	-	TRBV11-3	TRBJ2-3	CASSPPLVQDTQFF	TGTGCCAGCAGCCCCCCATTGGTGCAAGATACGCAGTTTTTT
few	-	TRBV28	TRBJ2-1	CASRQTVSYNEQFF	TGTGCCAGCAGACAGACCGTCTCCTACAATGAGCAGTTCTTC
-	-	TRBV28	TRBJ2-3	CASKRSADSTDTQYF	TGTGCCAGCAAACGATCAGCGGATAGCACAGATACGCAGTATTTT
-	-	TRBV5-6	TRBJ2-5	CASRLGSQETQYF	TGTGCCAGCAGGCTGGGGAGTCAAGAGACCCAGTACTTC